This TCR beta chain was sequenced in a study of blood T cell repertoires in COVID-19. About the research overall: The United States, Italy and Spain provided the acute and convalescent COVID-19 samples. The analysed material was cDNA or gDNA that came from T cells, B-cell-depleted T cells, or PBMCs.

This CDR3 has 16 residues. Per germline, CDR1 SGHRS and CDR2 YFSETQ. V lost 4 bases and J 2 bases, leaving 17 bases between the germline ends. Sequencing was performed with immunoSEQ multiplex PCR; in TCRdb, only in-frame clones are kept and a portion is missing. The table lists 50,000 to 65,000 clones, 76% of them singletons. This clone has just a few counts. The TCR originated in a woman aged 50 to 65 with active or convalescent COVID-19. J is TRBJ2-3 and V is TRBV5-1; tentative D call: TRBD2 (6 bases). The specimen was peripheral blood. The DNA of the CDR3 is TGCGCCAGCAGCGGAGCACTAGCTGCAATCACAGATACGCAGTATTTT. This codes for CASSGALAAITDTQYF.